Listed here are 32 T cell receptor beta chains from one sample, sequenced in a study of blood T cell repertoires in COVID-19. Profiling relied on immunoSEQ multiplex PCR, and the TCRdb table lists in-frame clones only, not all of them. The sample yields around 100,000 clones, roughly 86% seen once. Sequencing was carried out using peripheral blood. Receptor source: a man aged 35 to 55 with acute or convalescent COVID-19.

This clone was seen once. The J gene is TRBJ2-1, the V gene TRBV6-5; D remains ambiguous. The CDR3 extends over 14 amino acids. The V and J ends lost 7 bases and 1 base respectively, with 11 bases between them. Germline CDR1 and CDR2: MNHEY and SVGAGI. The CDR3 is CASTRSLSYNEQFF. DNA for the CDR3: TGTGCCAGCACGCGATCCCTGTCCTACAATGAGCAGTTCTTC.

The gene calls are TRBV30 and TRBJ2-7; D is possibly TRBD1 (5 bases). The germline V gene has CDR1 GTSNPN and CDR2 SVGIG (reference sequence). This CDR3 is 11 amino acids long. V lost 5 bases and J 5 bases, leaving 10 bases between the germline ends. CDR3: CAWDRDNEQYF. The CDR3 nucleotides read TGTGCCTGGGACAGAGACAACGAGCAGTACTTC.

The chain recombines TRBV5-1 with TRBJ2-2; 9 positions match TRBD2. CDR1 SGHRS and CDR2 YFSETQ come from the germline V gene. There are 15 residues in the CDR3. Unmatched junction bases numbered 4, after V lost 2 bases and J lost 5 bases. CDR3 sequence reads: CASSFSGRGTGELFF. CDR3 sequence (DNA): TGCGCCAGCAGCTTTAGCGGGAGAGGAACCGGGGAGCTGTTTTTT.

V is TRBV6-5 and J is TRBJ1-2; possibly TRBD1 for D (6 bases). The CDR3 has 14 residues. CDR1 and CDR2 from the germline V gene are MNHEY and SVGAGI. With 10 bases removed from V and 1 base from J, the gap between germline ends came to 16 bases. CDR3 DNA: TGTGCCACCCGACAGGTGATCAGTAACTATGGCTACACCTTC. Its protein is CATRQVISNYGYTF.

The sample holds one count of this clone. This chain joins TRBV3-1 (or the pseudogene TRBV3-2) and TRBJ1-2; maybe TRBD1 (5 bases). CDR1 is LGHDT, CDR2 YNNKEL, per germline (reference sequence). The CDR3 covers 15 residues. V dropped 0 bases and J dropped 6 bases, with 14 bases sitting between them. The CDR3 sequence: CASSQDAGRGNGYTF. In DNA form, the CDR3 reads TGTGCCAGCAGCCAAGACGCGGGGAGGGGAAATGGCTACACCTTC.

The gene calls are TRBV10-3 and TRBJ1-2, with 9 bases lining up with TRBD1. The length of the CDR3 is 14 residues. Trimming removed 6 bases from V and 8 bases from J; junction bases left unmatched: 10. The germline V gene encodes CDR1 ENHRY and CDR2 SYGVKD. The CDR3: CAISASGQGGGYTF. The CDR3 DNA follows: TGTGCCATCAGCGCGTCGGGACAGGGCGGAGGCTACACCTTC.

The genes are TRBV6-5 and TRBJ2-1, with 11 bases that match TRBD2. Germline lookup yields CDR1 MNHEY and CDR2 SVGAGI. The ends lost 5 bases at V and 9 bases at J; junction bases unmatched: 9. The CDR3 totals 15 residues. The CDR3, as DNA: TGTGCCAGCAGTCAGGTAGCGGGAGGGCAAGGTGAGCAGTTCTTC. Translation gives CASSQVAGGQGEQFF.

The chain recombines TRBV5-6 with TRBJ2-7; D remains ambiguous. CDR3 length: 14 amino acids. Germline V gene sequence: CDR1 SGHDT, CDR2 YYEEEE. V lost 4 bases to trimming and J lost 0 bases, with 11 bases between them. The CDR3 loop reads CASSLPRNSYEQYF. The CDR3 DNA reads as TGTGCCAGCAGCCTTCCGCGGAACTCCTACGAGCAGTACTTC.

Only a few counts were recorded for this clone. The chain carries TRBV29-1 and TRBJ1-2, with D maybe TRBD1 (5 bases). Trimming took off 7 bases at V and 2 bases at J, with 11 bases between the two ends. Germline CDR1 and CDR2: SQVTM and ANQGSEA. The length of the CDR3 is 12 residues. The CDR3 region has the DNA TGCAGCGGCAGGGCGCCGAACTATGGCTACACCTTC. It specifies CSGRAPNYGYTF.

This clone was observed a handful of times. This chain links TRBV30 with TRBJ2-2; TRBD1 is a possible D gene (5 bases). Trimming took off 0 bases at V and 4 bases at J, with 18 bases between the two ends. This CDR3 contains 17 residues. Looked up from germline, CDR1 is GTSNPN and CDR2 is SVGIG (reference sequence). The CDR3 DNA follows: TGTGCCTGGAGTGTACTGACAGCTCTCTCGGGCACCGGGGAGCTGTTTTTT. It encodes CAWSVLTALSGTGELFF.

This CDR3 is CASTQGSNQPQHF. CDR3 DNA sequence: TGTGCCAGCACCCAGGGTAGCAATCAGCCCCAGCATTTT. This chain links TRBV6-1 with TRBJ1-5, with D perhaps TRBD1 (5 bases). V lost 7 bases, J lost 0 bases, and 7 bases lay in between. Germline V lookup: CDR1 MNHNS, CDR2 SASEGT. The CDR3 is 13 residues long.

The V call is TRBV30, the J call TRBJ1-2; tentatively, D is TRBD1 (5 bases). The V end lost 2 bases, the J end lost 4 bases, and 17 bases lay between the germline ends. Germline assignment: CDR1 GTSNPN and CDR2 SVGIG (reference sequence). The CDR3 extends over 15 amino acids. The CDR3 spells CAWSPTGDPIYGYTF. The DNA for the CDR3 is TGTGCCTGGAGTCCAACAGGAGACCCAATCTATGGCTACACCTTC.

The chain recombines TRBV19 with TRBJ1-2; TRBD1 might be the D (6 bases). This CDR3 is built from 14 residues. V dropped 5 bases and J dropped 4 bases, with 14 bases sitting between them. Germline loops: CDR1 LNHDA, CDR2 SQIVND (reference sequence). The CDR3 DNA sequence: TGTGCCAGTAGTCTGGGACACGGAACCTATGGCTACACCTTC. Translating gives CASSLGHGTYGYTF.

The CDR3 loop is CASSLGGTGTYEQYF. The DNA for the CDR3 is TGCGCCAGCAGCTTGGGCGGGACGGGGACCTACGAGCAGTACTTC. The V call is TRBV5-1, the J call TRBJ2-7; TRBD2 is a possible D gene (6 bases). Germline assignment: CDR1 SGHRS and CDR2 YFSETQ. The CDR3 loop spans 15 amino acids. Trimming pared 0 bases from V and 2 bases from J, leaving 12 bases between.

This chain connects TRBV18 to TRBJ1-4; the D gene is possibly TRBD1 (5 bases). The CDR3 is 15 amino acids. CDR1 is KGHSH, CDR2 LQKENI, per germline. V was cut by 5 bases and J by 10 bases, with 20 bases left in between. CDR3 sequence reads: CASSIEQALFGKLFF. The DNA for the CDR3 is TGTGCCAGCTCAATCGAACAGGCGCTTTTTGGAAAACTGTTTTTT.

The chain recombines TRBV9 with TRBJ2-7; TRBD1 might be the D (6 bases). Trimming removed 4 bases at V and 0 bases at J, with 14 bases between. Germline lookup yields CDR1 SGDLS and CDR2 YYNGEE. This CDR3 comprises 15 residues. The CDR3 here is CASSPSRGTSYEQYF. The CDR3, as DNA: TGTGCCAGCAGCCCCTCAAGGGGGACCTCCTACGAGCAGTACTTC.

This clone was detected only once. The CDR3 spells CASSTEGAPSSYEQYF. CDR3 bases: TGTGCCAGCAGCACCGAGGGGGCCCCAAGCTCCTACGAGCAGTACTTC. The chain is built from TRBV7-9 and TRBJ2-7; TRBD1 agrees at 7 bases. The V and J ends lost 5 bases and 0 bases, in that order; junction bases with no gene match: 10. The CDR3 consists of 16 residues. The germline CDR1 and CDR2 sequences are SEHNR and FQNEAQ (reference sequence).

The chain has TRBV6-5 and TRBJ1-5; no definite D call. Germline V lookup: CDR1 MNHEY, CDR2 SVGAGI. The CDR3 totals 13 residues. Trimming stripped 7 bases from V and 3 bases from J, with 10 bases between. The CDR3 coding sequence is TGTGCCAGCAAGAGAGGACTCAATCAGCCCCAGCATTTT. Translated: CASKRGLNQPQHF.

The chain links TRBV6-2 or TRBV6-3 to TRBJ1-6; 8 bases map to TRBD1. The CDR3 extends over 18 amino acids. CDR1 and CDR2 from the germline V gene are MNHEY and SVGEGT. V shed 0 bases and J 9 bases; nucleotides not matched to a gene: 13. The CDR3 loop reads CASSYSGPRGPSPSPLHF. Here the CDR3 DNA reads TGTGCCAGCAGTTACTCGGGGCCCAGGGGGCCGTCTCCTTCACCCCTCCACTTT.

The chain is built from TRBV7-3 and TRBJ2-3, with 10 positions matching TRBD2. The CDR3 extends over 19 amino acids. CDR1 and CDR2 from the germline V gene are SGHTA and FQGTGA. Trimming at V came to 3 bases and at J to 2 bases, leaving 14 bases not matched to a gene. This CDR3 reads CASSFRKAGGLRNTDTQYF. The CDR3 DNA sequence: TGTGCCAGCAGCTTCCGAAAAGCGGGGGGGCTGAGGAACACAGATACGCAGTATTTT. Together with reference TRBV7-3 and TRBJ2-3, the CDR3 gives the full variable domain: GAGVSQTPSNKVTEKGKYVELRCDPISGHTALYWYRQSLGQGPEFLIYFQGTGAADDSGLPNDRFFAVRPEGSVSTLKIQRTERGDSAVYLCASSFRKAGGLRNTDTQYFGPGTRLTVL.

The chain recombines TRBV6-6 with TRBJ1-3, with D unclear. The germline V gene has CDR1 MNHNY and CDR2 SVGAGI (reference sequence). V was pared by 7 bases and J by 6 bases, with 7 bases between. The CDR3 runs to 11 residues. CDR3 nucleotides: TGTGCCAGCATCGGGGAAAACACCATATATTTT. It translates to CASIGENTIYF.

The rearrangement uses TRBV5-1 and TRBJ1-4; perhaps TRBD1 as D (6 bases). Germline V gene sequence: CDR1 SGHRS, CDR2 YFSETQ. The CDR3 is 16 amino acids. Trimming cost V 0 bases and J 3 bases, with 12 bases left between them. The CDR3 nucleotides are TGCGCCAGCAGCTTGGGACAGGCCAGATCTAATGAAAAACTGTTTTTT. Residues: CASSLGQARSNEKLFF. The whole variable domain, remainder taken from reference TRBV5-1 and TRBJ1-4, is KAGVTQTPRYLIKTRGQQVTLSCSPISGHRSVSWYQQTPGQGLQFLFEYFSETQRNKGNFPGRFSGRQFSNSRSEMNVSTLELGDSALYLCASSLGQARSNEKLFFGSGTQLSVL.

A few counts support this clone. The chain is built from TRBV5-1 and TRBJ2-5; a weak D match, TRBD1 (5 bases). There are 15 residues in the CDR3. CDR1 is SGHRS and CDR2 is YFSETQ in the germline V gene. V dropped 0 bases and J dropped 5 bases, with 14 bases sitting between them. CDR3 region: CASSLEGLGRETQYF. The CDR3 DNA follows: TGCGCCAGCAGCTTGGAAGGGCTGGGGCGGGAGACCCAGTACTTC.

The chain has TRBV7-3 and TRBJ2-2; D ambiguous. Germline lookup yields CDR1 SGHTA and CDR2 FQGTGA. This CDR3 has 14 amino acids. V lost 5 bases and J lost 1, with 8 bases in between. CDR3 region: CASSLKRNTGELFF. CDR3 coding DNA: TGTGCCAGCAGCCTAAAGCGGAACACCGGGGAGCTGTTTTTT.

The chain employs TRBV5-4 and TRBJ1-1; TRBD1 agrees at 11 bases. Germline CDR1 SGHNT, CDR2 YYREEE (reference sequence). With 2 bases clipped from V and 4 bases from J, the junction kept 4 bases outside the gene matches. The CDR3 runs to 15 residues. In nucleotides, the CDR3 is TGTGCCAGCAGCTTAGCCGGGACAGGGGGCACTGAAGCTTTCTTT. Amino acids: CASSLAGTGGTEAFF.

V is TRBV3-1 (or the pseudogene TRBV3-2) and J is TRBJ1-2; D may be TRBD1 (5 bases). The V end was cut by 6 bases, the J end by 0 bases, with 11 bases between. This CDR3 region has 14 residues. The germline V gene has CDR1 LGHDT and CDR2 YNNKEL (reference sequence). CDR3 region: CASSHPRANYGYTF. CDR3 coding DNA: TGTGCCAGCAGTCATCCCAGGGCTAACTATGGCTACACCTTC.

V is TRBV3-1 (or the pseudogene TRBV3-2) and J is TRBJ2-1, with 9 bases that match TRBD1. After removal of 6 bases from V and 5 bases from J, the junction contained 8 bases not matched to a gene. Germline CDR1 LGHDT, CDR2 YNNKEL (reference sequence). This CDR3 has 15 amino acids. The CDR3 reads CASRSEGQGNNEQFF. CDR3 DNA: TGTGCCAGCAGGTCTGAGGGACAGGGTAACAATGAGCAGTTCTTC.

The genes are TRBV3-1 (or the pseudogene TRBV3-2) and TRBJ2-5; 7 nucleotides match TRBD1. V lost 3 bases, J lost 5 bases, and 3 bases stayed unmatched. Germline CDR1 LGHDT, CDR2 YNNKEL (reference sequence). CDR3 size: 13 residues. CDR3 DNA: TGTGCCAGCAGCCACCTAGGGGGCGAGACCCAGTACTTC. This codes for CASSHLGGETQYF.

The chain links TRBV9 to TRBJ2-1; TRBD1 matches at 7 bases. J was trimmed by 8 bases and V by 0 bases; bases with no gene match: 5. This CDR3 contains 14 residues. Germline CDR1 and CDR2: SGDLS and YYNGEE. Here the CDR3 DNA reads TGTGCCAGCAGCGTAGTCCCTCAGGGGGATGAGCAGTTCTTC. It translates to CASSVVPQGDEQFF.

The chain employs TRBV6-5 and TRBJ2-1, with TRBD1 as a possible D gene (6 bases). CDR1 and CDR2 (germline): MNHEY, SVGAGI. Trimming removed 8 bases from V and 2 bases from J, with 16 bases in between. This CDR3 contains 15 residues. CDR3 residues: CASPSQGRAYNEQFF. CDR3 sequence (DNA): TGTGCCAGCCCATCACAGGGCAGAGCCTACAATGAGCAGTTCTTC.

This clone was found a few times. The V and J genes are TRBV4-3 and TRBJ2-7; 10 bases align to TRBD1. The germline V gene encodes CDR1 LGHNA and CDR2 YSLEER. CDR3 length: 16 amino acids. V lost 0 bases, J lost 4 bases, and 6 bases stayed unmatched. The CDR3 sequence is CASSQDLRQGAYEQYF. In nucleotides, the CDR3 is TGCGCCAGCAGCCAAGATCTAAGACAGGGGGCATACGAGCAGTACTTC.

The chain uses TRBV10-1 and TRBJ2-2; 13 positions agree with TRBD2. The CDR3 covers 17 residues. In germline, CDR1 is WNHNN, CDR2 SYGVQD (reference sequence). V lost 3 bases to trimming and J lost 4 bases; unmatched junction nucleotides: 5. This chain's CDR3 is CASSDTSGRAGTGELFF. The CDR3 region has the DNA TGCGCCAGCAGTGATACTAGCGGGAGGGCGGGCACCGGGGAGCTGTTTTTT.